Each of the 23 T cell receptor beta chains below was sequenced from the same sample in a study of T cells in localized non-small cell lung cancer. Libraries were prepared by immunoSEQ multiplex PCR; TCRdb keeps only in-frame clonotypes and omits some of them. Here the sample spans tens of thousands of clones, roughly 80% being singletons. This specimen consisted of PBMCs, obtained before any cancer treatment. The receptors originated from a man aged 40 to 70 with stage II lung adenocarcinoma.

The CDR3 region is CASSEDWGINQPQHF. The CDR3 DNA follows: TGTGCCAGCAGTGAGGATTGGGGGATCAATCAGCCCCAGCATTTT. The chain employs TRBV2 and TRBJ1-5; the D gene is possibly TRBD1 (5 bases). With 3 bases removed from V and 3 bases from J, the gap between germline ends came to 12 bases. CDR3 length equals 15 residues. The germline V gene has CDR1 SNHLY and CDR2 FYNNEI.

V gene TRBV7-2 combines with J gene TRBJ1-3; D is possibly TRBD1 (5 bases). CDR3 size: 15 residues. Trimming removed 1 base from V and 3 bases from J, with 10 bases in between. CDR1 is SGHTA and CDR2 is FQGNSA in the germline V gene. The CDR3 sequence: CASSLGAGNGNTIYF. CDR3 bases: TGTGCCAGCAGCTTAGGGGCAGGGAATGGAAACACCATATATTTT.

The genes are TRBV6-1 and TRBJ1-6; no clear D gene. Trimming cost V 6 bases and J 7 bases, with 13 bases left between them. The CDR3 is 14 residues long. CDR1 and CDR2 from the germline V gene are MNHNS and SASEGT. Written as DNA, the CDR3 is TGTGCCAGCAGCCCGGGAGAACAAAATTCACCCCTCCACTTT. Translated, it gives CASSPGEQNSPLHF.

The rearrangement uses TRBV2 and TRBJ2-7, with 11 nucleotides matching TRBD2. CDR1 and CDR2 from the germline V gene are SNHLY and FYNNEI. CDR3 length: 14 residues. V shed 6 bases, J shed 5 bases, and the junction held 6 bases outside the gene matches. The CDR3 DNA follows: TGTGCCAGCAGAATTAGCGGGGGGGTTCACGAGCAGTACTTC. As protein: CASRISGGVHEQYF.

This clone was counted between two and nine times. CDR3 in DNA: TGTGCCAGCTCACCCCAGACGAACAATCAGCCCCAGCATTTT. This gives the protein CASSPQTNNQPQHF. The chain recombines TRBV18 with TRBJ1-5; D is unclear. The CDR3 length is 14 residues. CDR1 is KGHSH and CDR2 is LQKENI in the germline V gene. Deletions cut 3 bases from V and 3 bases from J, with 9 bases between. Using reference TRBV18 and TRBJ1-5 for the parts outside the CDR3, the full variable domain is NAGVMQNPRHLVRRRGQEARLRCSPMKGHSHVYWYRQLPEEGLKFMVYLQKENIIDESGMPKERFSAEFPKEGPSILRIQQVVRGDSAAYFCASSPQTNNQPQHFGDGTRLSIL.

The chain uses TRBV4-3 and TRBJ1-1; D possibly corresponds to TRBD1 (6 bases). V was cut by 2 bases and J by 0 bases, with 13 bases left in between. The CDR3 has 16 amino acids. CDR1 is LGHNA, CDR2 YSLEER, per germline. The CDR3 spells CASSQYYTGMNTEAFF. CDR3 bases: TGCGCCAGCAGCCAATATTATACAGGGATGAACACTGAAGCTTTCTTT.

This clone was seen just once. The chain employs TRBV2 and TRBJ2-3, with 11 bases fitting TRBD1. With 2 bases clipped from V and 4 bases from J, the junction kept 5 bases outside the gene matches. The CDR3 totals 16 residues. Germline values: CDR1 SNHLY, CDR2 FYNNEI. CDR3 sequence (DNA): TGTGCCAGCAGTGAAATTCGGGGACAGGGGGCAGATACGCAGTATTTT. Translated: CASSEIRGQGADTQYF.

This clone was recorded once. The rearrangement joins TRBV16 to TRBJ1-5; unclear D gene. Trimming removed 3 bases at V and 6 bases at J, with 12 bases between. The germline gives CDR1 KGHSY, CDR2 FQNENV. The length of the CDR3 is 14 residues. The CDR3 sequence: CASSQQKQIQPQHF. The CDR3 nucleotides are TGTGCCAGCAGCCAGCAGAAACAAATTCAGCCCCAGCATTTT. Variable domain in full (rest from reference TRBV16 and TRBJ1-5): GEEVAQTPKHLVRGEGQKAKLYCAPIKGHSYVFWYQQVLKNEFKFLISFQNENVFDETGMPKERFSAKCLPNSPCSLEIQATKLEDSAVYFCASSQQKQIQPQHFGDGTRLSIL.

This chain uses TRBV2 with TRBJ1-3, with D unresolved. The V gene lost 7 bases and the J gene lost 0 bases, with 10 bases spanning the gap. The germline V gene has CDR1 SNHLY and CDR2 FYNNEI. This CDR3 is built from 14 residues. The chain's CDR3 is CASNRATSGNTIYF. Here the CDR3 DNA reads TGTGCCAGCAACCGGGCCACCTCTGGAAACACCATATATTTT.

V usage is TRBV5-4 and J usage is TRBJ2-7; TRBD1 matches 7 bases. Unmatched junction bases numbered 9, after V lost 4 bases and J lost 2 bases. The CDR3 consists of 15 residues. The germline V gene encodes CDR1 SGHNT and CDR2 YYREEE (reference sequence). The CDR3 reads CASSAARDSTYEQYF. CDR3 DNA: TGTGCCAGCAGCGCAGCCAGGGACAGTACCTACGAGCAGTACTTC.

This clone was seen a handful of times. The rearrangement joins TRBV10-3 to TRBJ2-7, with 12 positions matching TRBD2. V dropped 8 bases and J dropped 7; count of bases not matched to a gene: 12. The CDR3 runs 15 residues. Germline V gene data show CDR1 as ENHRY and CDR2 as SYGVKD. The CDR3 loop is CAIGGLAGTQGEQYF. The CDR3 DNA is TGTGCCATCGGTGGACTAGCGGGGACCCAGGGGGAGCAGTACTTC.

The rearrangement joins TRBV5-1 to TRBJ1-2; D gene uncertain. CDR3 length: 13 residues. V was trimmed by 0 bases and J by 7 bases, leaving 10 bases between them. Germline V CDR1 and CDR2: SGHRS, YFSETQ. Written as DNA, the CDR3 is TGCGCCAGCAGCTTGGACAGAGCTCGTGGCTACACCTTC. Protein sequence: CASSLDRARGYTF.

In its sample, this clone was seen once. The V call is TRBV4-2, the J call TRBJ2-7; possible D gene TRBD2, 7 bases. The CDR3 runs 15 residues. Germline assignment: CDR1 LGHNA and CDR2 YNFKEQ. The germline V and J ends were trimmed by 0 bases and 6 bases, with 15 bases remaining between them. The CDR3 sequence: CASSQDLGGGGEQYF. The CDR3 DNA is TGTGCCAGCAGCCAAGATCTAGGGGGAGGGGGCGAGCAGTACTTC.

This clone was seen just once. The rearrangement joins TRBV5-1 to TRBJ2-5; 9 nucleotides align to TRBD2. The germline V gene has CDR1 SGHRS and CDR2 YFSETQ. V lost 0 bases to trimming and J lost 0 bases; unmatched junction nucleotides: 6. The CDR3 is 17 amino acids. The CDR3 region is CASSLGQLAGHQETQYF. The CDR3 DNA follows: TGCGCCAGCAGCTTGGGGCAGCTAGCGGGACACCAAGAGACCCAGTACTTC.

The J gene is TRBJ2-7, the V gene TRBV25-1; the D gene could be TRBD1 or TRBD2 (5 bases each). V was pared by 6 bases and J by 7 bases, with 10 bases between. The V gene's germline CDR1 is MGHDK and CDR2 SYGVNS. CDR3 length: 11 amino acids. CDR3 in amino acids: CASRGVGEQYF. In nucleotides, the CDR3 is TGTGCCAGCAGGGGGGTAGGGGAGCAGTACTTC.

The chain recombines TRBV27 with TRBJ1-5; D is ambiguous. The CDR3 consists of 14 residues. Germline V gene data show CDR1 as MNHEY and CDR2 as SMNVEV (reference sequence). Trimming cost V 8 bases and J 0 bases, with 11 bases left between them. The CDR3 protein is CASRFGNSNQPQHF. The CDR3 coding sequence is TGTGCCAGCCGGTTTGGGAATAGCAATCAGCCCCAGCATTTT.

The sample holds one count of this clone. The chain couples TRBV7-8 to TRBJ2-7; D remains ambiguous. V gave up 2 bases and J gave up 1 base, with 3 bases separating them. CDR1 SGHVS and CDR2 FQNEAQ come from the germline V gene. This CDR3 region has 12 residues. CDR3 amino acids: CASSLQSYEQYF. The CDR3 DNA is TGTGCCAGCAGCTTACAGTCCTACGAGCAGTACTTC.

The chain couples TRBV27 to TRBJ2-5; D is ambiguous. Germline CDR1 reads MNHEY; CDR2 reads SMNVEV (reference sequence). V gave up 1 base and J gave up 6 bases, with 9 bases separating them. The CDR3 is 13 residues long. This chain's CDR3 is CASSLLGSQTQYF. CDR3 coding DNA: TGTGCCAGCAGTTTATTAGGGTCCCAGACCCAGTACTTC.

Turning to this clone: Additional DNA sequences in this sample encode the identical CDR3. The chain employs TRBV20-1 and TRBJ1-1; D ambiguous. CDR3 size: 10 residues. Germline V gives CDR1 DFQATT, CDR2 SNEGSKA (reference sequence). The V gene lost 2 bases and the J gene lost 5 bases, with 3 bases spanning the gap. CDR3 amino acids: CSARPTEAFF. The CDR3 DNA follows: TGCAGTGCTAGACCGACTGAAGCTTTCTTT.

The V call is TRBV5-4, the J call TRBJ2-3; unclear D gene. Trimming removed 4 bases at V and 2 bases at J, with 8 bases between. CDR3 length: 13 residues. Germline values: CDR1 SGHNT, CDR2 YYREEE (reference sequence). CDR3 nucleotides: TGTGCCAGCAGCCGTACCTCCACAGATACGCAGTATTTT. This gives the protein CASSRTSTDTQYF.

The chain is built from TRBV4-1 and TRBJ2-5, with D possibly TRBD2 on 5 matching bases. There are 13 residues in the CDR3. Trimming took 3 bases from V and 4 from J, leaving 9 bases between them. Germline values: CDR1 MGHRA, CDR2 YSYEKL. CDR3 in amino acids: CASSQWTLETQYF. The CDR3 nucleotides are TGCGCCAGCAGCCAGTGGACTTTAGAGACCCAGTACTTC.

The gene calls are TRBV4-1 and TRBJ1-2, with no clear D. The CDR3 is 17 residues long. Germline CDR1 is MGHRA and CDR2 is YSYEKL. V was clipped by 1 base and J by 0 bases, with 15 bases between them. The CDR3 DNA follows: TGCGCCAGCAGCCAAGTTCCGGGATCGCAAGCTAACTATGGCTACACCTTC. It yields the protein CASSQVPGSQANYGYTF.

This clone was picked up one time. The rearrangement joins TRBV10-3 to TRBJ1-4; D gene unclear. V lost 10 bases to trimming and J lost 6 bases, with 15 bases between them. Germline V gives CDR1 ENHRY, CDR2 SYGVKD. This CDR3 spans 13 amino acids. The CDR3 loop reads CATRTGLDEKLFF. The CDR3 nucleotides are TGTGCCACCCGGACCGGACTTGATGAAAAACTGTTTTTT.